The clone carrying this TCR beta chain has a single count. TCR beta CDR3 sequences were amplified from RNA transcripts. HTBI primers drove first-round RT-PCR of the TCR CDR3. TCRdb independently ran MiXCR on the multiplex PCR reads; one entry per CDR3 protein. Of about 50,000 distinct CDR3 sequences in the sample, 40% to 55% were seen once. CDR3 size: 14 residues. CDR1 and CDR2 from the germline V gene are WNHNN and SYGVQD (reference sequence). With V trimmed by 0 bases and J by 6 bases, 2 bases remained unmatched. The record originates from a study of T cells in Graves' hyperthyroidism and ophthalmopathy. Diagnosis rested on symptoms, serum thyroxine and TRAb, thyroid ultrasound, and orbital computed tomography.

This sequence was found in a woman aged 30 to 39 with Graves' ophthalmopathy. The chain carries TRBV10-1 and TRBJ2-7, with 10 bases matching TRBD1. The specimen was blood. CDR3 residues: CASSESTGGGEQYF. CDR3 nucleotide sequence: TGCGCCAGCAGTGAGTCGACAGGGGGCGGCGAGCAGTACTTC.